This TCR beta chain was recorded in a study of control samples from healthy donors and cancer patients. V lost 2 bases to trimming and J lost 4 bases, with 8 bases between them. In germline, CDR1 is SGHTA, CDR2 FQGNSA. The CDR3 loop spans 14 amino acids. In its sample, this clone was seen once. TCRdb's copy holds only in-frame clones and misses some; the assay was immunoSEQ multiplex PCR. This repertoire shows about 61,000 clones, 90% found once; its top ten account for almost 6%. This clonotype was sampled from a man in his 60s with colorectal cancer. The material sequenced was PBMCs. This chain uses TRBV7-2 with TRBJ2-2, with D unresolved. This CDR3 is CASSLRSVTGELFF. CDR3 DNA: TGTGCCAGCAGCTTAAGATCAGTCACCGGGGAGCTGTTTTTT.